This T cell receptor beta chain was found in a study of blood T cell repertoires in COVID-19 (TCRdb year 2020). Broadly, across the study: Samples covering the acute and convalescent phases of COVID-19 were provided by collaborators in the United States, Italy and Spain. The prospective study material was composed of cDNA or gDNA derived from T cells, B-cell-depleted T cells, or PBMCs. Deeply sampled blood TCRbeta repertoires from subjects exposed to, actively infected with, or recovered from COVID-19 were included in the dataset. A freely available public database, intended as a resource for researchers studying the immune response to SARS-CoV-2, is where the repertoires were released. The samples were drawn from the first 160 participants of the ongoing ImmuneRACE study and from roughly 1,300 subjects provided by 6 global collaborators. Sample metadata almost always included a de-identified subject ID, COVID-19 status, age in years and sex. Where HLA class I and class II types were available, the types were taken from metadata supplied by the sample provider, not from assay-based typing. Overall study results and their limits: The amount of clinical and demographic metadata varied by source and participant and was provided uncurated.

Concerning this clone itself: No cognate antigen has been identified for it. Base qualities are not provided; no much larger clone lies one nucleotide away.

There are 11 amino acids in the CDR3, from cysteine to phenylalanine inclusive. The read is trimmed to its CDR3 DNA, 33 bases read in frame from base 1. CDR1 is given as GTSNPN and CDR2 as SVGIG, both from the germline V gene (reference sequence). V is reduced by 0 bases and J by 7 bases, leaving a spacing of 7 bases between them. The immunoSEQ Assay, a bias-controlled multiplex PCR, was used to amplify TCRbeta CDR3 regions from genomic DNA. In the authors' own workflow: Within the assay, amplification of reference gene primers was used to estimate how many nucleated cells each sample contained. Sequence reads were collapsed and filtered to measure the absolute abundance of every unique TCRbeta CDR3 rearrangement. Productive Simpson clonality was computed per sample as the square root of Simpson's diversity index over productive rearrangements. Drawn from immuneACCESS, this table holds only the in-frame rearrangements with V and J called that TCRdb kept. Clones are partly lost; checked studies trace under half to an unresolved V gene and leave the rest unexplained. V and J calls and clone size come straight from that table; D and trimming were deduced from the DNA. A total of about 140,000 clones appear in this sample, about 83% of them only once. 3% to 3.5% of the sample comes from the top ten.

Enrolling through a virtual design, the prospective study's participants ranged in age from roughly 18 to 95 years and lived across about two dozen United States geographic areas. In the prospective study, participants were assigned to cohorts based on the clinical history participants reported in a screening survey and a study questionnaire. In the prospective study, whole blood, serum and a nasopharyngeal or oropharyngeal swab were collected from each participant by mobile phlebotomists. Prospective study participants could optionally give additional blood draws and questionnaires over a roughly 2-month period. Before DNA extraction, prospective study blood samples were shipped either frozen or at room temperature.

This sequence was found in a woman in her forties or fifties with acute COVID-19. The material sequenced was PBMCs or T cells enriched from blood (not recorded which). The chain is assembled from TRBV30 and TRBJ2-7; the D gene lacks a confident call. This receptor carries the CDR3 CAWSVAVEQYF. The DNA sequence is as follows: TGTGCCTGGAGTGTGGCGGTGGAGCAGTACTTC.